One sample yielded the 24 T cell receptor beta chains listed below, sequenced in a study of blood T cell repertoires in COVID-19. Clones were read by immunoSEQ multiplex PCR, and TCRdb kept only the in-frame ones, dropping some. The table shows hundreds of thousands of clones, with around nine tenths occurring only once. The sequenced sample was peripheral blood. All receptors come from a woman aged 70-85 years with COVID-19, enrolled during active disease.

The gene calls are TRBV19 and TRBJ2-3, with TRBD2 identical over 9 bases. This CDR3 has 17 amino acids. Per germline, CDR1 LNHDA and CDR2 SQIVND (reference sequence). The V segment lost 5 bases and the J segment 0 bases; nucleotides outside the gene matches: 9. The CDR3 coding sequence is TGTGCCAGTAGTCCTCTAGCGGGGCGAACTAGCACAGATACGCAGTATTTT. Protein product: CASSPLAGRTSTDTQYF.

CDR3 bases: TGTGCCAGCAGCCCCCGGGTGCGGGGGGGCGGCGGGGAGCTGTTTTTT. Its protein product is CASSPRVRGGGGELFF. The chain has TRBV5-8 and TRBJ2-2; TRBD2 matches at 9 bases. The CDR3 totals 16 residues. Germline V CDR1 and CDR2: SGHTS, YDEGEE. With V trimmed by 4 bases and J by 7 bases, 11 bases remained unmatched.

In its sample, this clone was seen a few times. This specimen includes other DNA sequences encoding the same CDR3. The chain combines TRBV5-1 with TRBJ1-4, with 9 bases aligning to TRBD1. J gave up 6 bases and V 2 bases, and 2 bases lay outside the gene matches. Per the germline V gene, CDR1 is SGHRS and CDR2 is YFSETQ. The CDR3 length is 14 residues. The CDR3 nucleotides read TGCGCCAGCAGCTTACAGGGGGCTGATGAAAAACTGTTTTTT. Translated, it gives CASSLQGADEKLFF.

The chain joins TRBV5-1 to TRBJ2-7, with 9 nucleotides matching TRBD1. Germline V gene sequence: CDR1 SGHRS, CDR2 YFSETQ. The CDR3 consists of 17 residues. The V gene end was trimmed by 4 bases and the J gene end by 4 bases; junction bases not matched to a gene: 15. The CDR3 reads CASSPTSGQGRPYEQYF. In nucleotides, the CDR3 is TGCGCCAGCAGCCCCACATCCGGACAGGGGAGACCTTACGAGCAGTACTTC.

The rearrangement uses TRBV24-1 and TRBJ1-2; 8 bases match TRBD1. CDR3 length: 13 residues. Germline V gene lookup returns CDR1 KGHDR and CDR2 SFDVKD. V was clipped by 7 bases and J by 3 bases; unmatched bases: 3. The DNA of the CDR3 is TGTGCCACCAGAAAGACAGGGGACTATGGCTACACCTTC. Its protein product is CATRKTGDYGYTF.

The J gene is TRBJ1-2, the V gene TRBV5-1; tentatively, D is TRBD1 (6 bases). This CDR3 has 16 amino acids. Trimming cost V 0 bases and J 1 base, with 13 bases left between them. Germline CDR1 reads SGHRS; CDR2 reads YFSETQ. This CDR3 reads CASSLGGTTINYGYTF. The CDR3 coding sequence is TGCGCCAGCAGCTTGGGAGGGACAACGATTAACTATGGCTACACCTTC.

The chain joins TRBV7-9 to TRBJ2-7; 8 bases agree with TRBD1. The V gene's germline CDR1 is SEHNR and CDR2 FQNEAQ (reference sequence). The CDR3 sequence is 12 residues long. V shed 4 bases, J shed 6 bases, and the junction held 2 bases outside the gene matches. This CDR3 is CASSSGQGEQYF. The CDR3 DNA reads TGTGCCAGCAGCTCCGGACAGGGCGAGCAGTACTTC.

The CDR3 sequence: CAWSVRRSYNEQFF. DNA for the CDR3: TGTGCCTGGAGTGTACGGCGGAGTTACAATGAGCAGTTCTTC. The gene calls are TRBV30 and TRBJ2-1; no clear D gene. V was clipped by 0 bases and J by 4 bases, with 10 bases between them. The CDR3 runs to 14 residues. The germline V gene encodes CDR1 GTSNPN and CDR2 SVGIG (reference sequence).

CDR3 sequence reads: CASSWTGVSGANVLTF. The DNA for the CDR3 is TGCGCCAGCAGTTGGACAGGGGTCTCTGGGGCCAACGTCCTGACTTTC. The rearrangement uses TRBV10-2 and TRBJ2-6; 9 bases align to TRBD1. Trimming removed 5 bases from V and 0 bases from J; junction bases left unmatched: 2. Germline CDR1 is WSHSY and CDR2 is SAAADI. CDR3 length: 16 residues.

This chain links TRBV4-3 with TRBJ1-4; D perhaps matches TRBD1 (5 bases). Germline CDR1 is LGHNA and CDR2 is YSLEER. This CDR3 is built from 18 residues. The V gene lost 0 bases and the J gene lost 6 bases, with 20 bases spanning the gap. The CDR3 DNA sequence: TGCGCCAGCAGCCAAGATCGGGACGGTGGAGGGGTTGATGAAAAACTGTTTTTT. It translates to CASSQDRDGGGVDEKLFF.

V usage is TRBV5-6 and J usage is TRBJ2-1; D is possibly TRBD1 (5 bases). With 3 bases removed from V and 7 bases from J, the gap between germline ends came to 11 bases. Germline V lookup: CDR1 SGHDT, CDR2 YYEEEE. This CDR3 spans 13 amino acids. CDR3 sequence (DNA): TGTGCCAGCAGCTCGCGCCCAGGGAATGAGCAGTTCTTC. As protein: CASSSRPGNEQFF. The complete variable domain, with remaining parts taken from reference TRBV5-6 and TRBJ2-1, reads DAGVTQSPTHLIKTRGQQVTLRCSPKSGHDTVSWYQQALGQGPQFIFQYYEEEERQRGNFPDRFSGHQFPNYSSELNVNALLLGDSALYLCASSSRPGNEQFFGPGTRLTVL.

The V and J genes are TRBV5-5 and TRBJ2-5; the match to TRBD2 covers 13 bases. From germline, CDR1 is SGHKS and CDR2 YYEKEE (reference sequence). This CDR3 contains 16 residues. With V trimmed by 1 base and J by 5 bases, 5 bases remained unmatched. The CDR3 here is CASSLSLAGGLETQYF. The DNA for the CDR3 is TGTGCCAGCAGCTTGTCACTAGCGGGGGGGTTGGAGACCCAGTACTTC.

This chain joins TRBV27 and TRBJ1-1; TRBD1 agrees at 7 bases. This CDR3 has 13 amino acids. V was pared by 5 bases and J by 4 bases, with 4 bases of the junction left unmatched. The germline V gene encodes CDR1 MNHEY and CDR2 SMNVEV (reference sequence). In DNA form, the CDR3 reads TGTGCCAGCAGTGAGGCAGGGGGCACTGAAGCTTTCTTT. It translates to CASSEAGGTEAFF.

V is TRBV3-1 (or the pseudogene TRBV3-2) and J is TRBJ2-1; 12 nucleotides agree with TRBD2. CDR1 is LGHDT and CDR2 is YNNKEL in the germline V gene (reference sequence). J gave up 4 bases and V 1 base, and 8 bases lay outside the gene matches. The CDR3 length is 18 residues. CDR3 coding DNA: TGTGCCAGCAGCCAAGTAGCGGCTAGCGGGGGGGCTTACAATGAGCAGTTCTTC. Its protein is CASSQVAASGGAYNEQFF.

V usage is TRBV10-3 and J usage is TRBJ2-1, with 7 bases matching TRBD2. V was clipped by 8 bases and J by 5 bases; unmatched bases: 3. Germline V gene sequence: CDR1 ENHRY, CDR2 SYGVKD. The CDR3 spans 12 residues. For the CDR3, the DNA is TGTGCCATCCGCGCGGGAGACAATGAGCAGTTCTTC. Its protein product is CAIRAGDNEQFF.

V and J are TRBV28 and TRBJ1-6, with TRBD1 as a possible D gene (6 bases). Trimming cost V 3 bases and J 4 bases, with 19 bases left between them. There are 18 residues in the CDR3. Germline CDR1 MDHEN, CDR2 SYDVKM. As DNA, the CDR3 is TGTGCCAGCAGTTTCCGGACCCGGGACACAGATTATAATTCACCCCTCCACTTT. Amino acids: CASSFRTRDTDYNSPLHF.

This clone appeared once. The V gene is TRBV29-1, the J gene TRBJ1-2; 9 bases match TRBD1. Germline trimming cut 7 bases from V and 6 bases from J; bases unmatched to any gene: 9. Per the germline V gene, CDR1 is SQVTM and CDR2 is ANQGSEA. The CDR3 contains 13 residues. The chain's CDR3 is CSALRDRVNGYTF. DNA for the CDR3: TGCAGCGCATTAAGGGACAGGGTCAATGGCTACACCTTC.

Notes on this clone: This CDR3 is also generated by other DNA sequences in the sample. The V and J genes are TRBV7-9 and TRBJ1-2; D ambiguous. With 1 base removed from V and 4 bases from J, the gap between germline ends came to 4 bases. Germline lookup yields CDR1 SEHNR and CDR2 FQNEAQ (reference sequence). This CDR3 comprises 12 residues. DNA for the CDR3: TGTGCCAGCAGCTTAGGCAGCTATGGCTACACCTTC. Its translation is CASSLGSYGYTF.

This clone was observed a few times. The chain uses TRBV10-1 and TRBJ2-1, with 7 bases lining up with TRBD2. With V trimmed by 4 bases and J by 6 bases, 3 bases remained unmatched. The CDR3 has 13 amino acids. Per germline, CDR1 WNHNN and CDR2 SYGVQD (reference sequence). The CDR3 reads CASSGLAGNEQFF. CDR3 coding DNA: TGCGCCAGCAGTGGACTAGCAGGCAATGAGCAGTTCTTC.

A note on this clone: An end of the junction does not agree with germline; a read error may underlie this. The chain couples TRBV28 to TRBJ2-1, with D possibly TRBD1 on 6 matching bases. CDR1 MDHEN and CDR2 SYDVKM come from the germline V gene. The CDR3 covers 14 residues. This chain's CDR3 is CASTMTGSDNEQFF. The CDR3 region has the DNA TGTGCCAGCACTATGACAGGCTCCGACAATGAGCAGTTCTTC.

The chain employs TRBV4-3 and TRBJ2-7, with 9 nucleotides matching TRBD2. The V and J ends lost 0 bases and 4 bases, in that order; junction bases with no gene match: 7. The germline V gene encodes CDR1 LGHNA and CDR2 YSLEER. CDR3 length equals 16 residues. CDR3 nucleotide sequence: TGCGCCAGCAGCCAAGATCGTTCTAGCGGGATGTACGAGCAGTACTTC. Protein sequence: CASSQDRSSGMYEQYF.

This chain connects TRBV5-1 to TRBJ2-5, with 10 bases lining up with TRBD2. With V trimmed by 4 bases and J by 2 bases, 5 bases remained unmatched. The CDR3 is 15 amino acids. Germline V gives CDR1 SGHRS, CDR2 YFSETQ. The CDR3 sequence: CASSQLAGTQETQYF. The CDR3, as DNA: TGCGCCAGCAGCCAACTAGCGGGGACTCAAGAGACCCAGTACTTC. The full variable domain, its missing parts supplied by reference TRBV5-1 and TRBJ2-5, is KAGVTQTPRYLIKTRGQQVTLSCSPISGHRSVSWYQQTPGQGLQFLFEYFSETQRNKGNFPGRFSGRQFSNSRSEMNVSTLELGDSALYLCASSQLAGTQETQYFGPGTRLLVL.

J is TRBJ2-7 and V is TRBV5-1; the match to TRBD1 covers 7 bases. The V gene end was trimmed by 0 bases and the J gene end by 6 bases; junction bases not matched to a gene: 3. This CDR3 spans 13 amino acids. Germline V gene data show CDR1 as SGHRS and CDR2 as YFSETQ. The DNA of the CDR3 is TGCGCCAGCAGCTTGGTCGCAGGGGGCGAGCAGTACTTC. Its translation is CASSLVAGGEQYF. Combining the CDR3 with reference TRBV5-1 and TRBJ2-7 gives the whole variable domain KAGVTQTPRYLIKTRGQQVTLSCSPISGHRSVSWYQQTPGQGLQFLFEYFSETQRNKGNFPGRFSGRQFSNSRSEMNVSTLELGDSALYLCASSLVAGGEQYFGPGTRLTVT.

The sample holds one count of this clone. The rearrangement uses TRBV6-5 and TRBJ2-7; a possible D gene is TRBD1 (6 bases). Germline V gene sequence: CDR1 MNHEY, CDR2 SVGAGI. The CDR3 has 14 amino acids. Trimming pared 9 bases from V and 6 bases from J, leaving 21 bases between. In DNA form, the CDR3 reads TGTGCCAGTTCCTTTAAACAGGGAAGATCCGAGCAGTACTTC. Translation: CASSFKQGRSEQYF.